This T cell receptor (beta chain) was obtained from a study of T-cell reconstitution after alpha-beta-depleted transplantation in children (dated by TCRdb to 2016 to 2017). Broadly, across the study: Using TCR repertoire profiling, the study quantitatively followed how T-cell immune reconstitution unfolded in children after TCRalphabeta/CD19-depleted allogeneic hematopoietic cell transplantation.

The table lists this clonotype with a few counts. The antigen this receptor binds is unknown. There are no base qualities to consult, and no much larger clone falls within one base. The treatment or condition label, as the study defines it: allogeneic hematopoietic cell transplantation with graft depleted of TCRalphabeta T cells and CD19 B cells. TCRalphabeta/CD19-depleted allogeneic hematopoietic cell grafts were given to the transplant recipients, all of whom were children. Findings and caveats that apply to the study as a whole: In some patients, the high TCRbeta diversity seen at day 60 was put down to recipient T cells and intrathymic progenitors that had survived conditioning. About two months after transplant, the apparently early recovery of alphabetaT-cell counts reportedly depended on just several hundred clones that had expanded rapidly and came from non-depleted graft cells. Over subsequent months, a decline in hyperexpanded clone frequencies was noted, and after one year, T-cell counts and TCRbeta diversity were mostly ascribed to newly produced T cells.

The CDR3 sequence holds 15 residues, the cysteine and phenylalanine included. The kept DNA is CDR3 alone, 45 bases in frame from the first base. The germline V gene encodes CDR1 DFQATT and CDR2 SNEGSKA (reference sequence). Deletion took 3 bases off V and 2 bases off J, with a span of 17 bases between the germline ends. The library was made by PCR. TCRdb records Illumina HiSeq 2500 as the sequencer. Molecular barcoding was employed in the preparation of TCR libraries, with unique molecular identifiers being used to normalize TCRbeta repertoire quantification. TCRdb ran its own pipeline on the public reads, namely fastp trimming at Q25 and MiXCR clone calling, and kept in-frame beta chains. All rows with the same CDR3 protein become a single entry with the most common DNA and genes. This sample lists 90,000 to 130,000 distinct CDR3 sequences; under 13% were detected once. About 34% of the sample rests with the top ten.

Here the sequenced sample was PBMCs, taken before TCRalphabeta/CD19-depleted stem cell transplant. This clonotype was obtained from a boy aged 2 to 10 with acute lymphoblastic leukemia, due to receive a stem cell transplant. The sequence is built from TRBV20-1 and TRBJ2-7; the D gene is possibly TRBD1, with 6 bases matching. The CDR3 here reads CSARGPGRGAYEQYF. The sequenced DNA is TGCAGTGCTAGGGGACCGGGCAGGGGAGCCTACGAGCAGTACTTC.